This T cell receptor (beta chain) comes out of a study of blood T cell repertoires in COVID-19. Looking at the study overall: Spain, Italy and the United States supplied samples that represented acute and convalescent COVID-19. PBMCs, B-cell-depleted T cells, or T cells were the source of the cDNA or gDNA that made up the material.

Original data processing: How many nucleated cells were present was estimated from reference gene primer amplification. The assay was immunoSEQ multiplex PCR, and TCRdb's table has in-frame clones only and misses some. The V and J calls and the clone size are those of that table, but D and trimming were determined from the DNA. Among about 250,000 clones, over 85% were seen once, and the ten largest hold 3.5% to 4.5%. Recruits, aged roughly 18 to 89 years, lived in 20 to 30 US areas. CDR1 SGHAT and CDR2 FQNNGV come from the germline V gene. V shed 4 bases, J shed 7 bases, and the junction held 5 bases outside the gene matches. The CDR3 sequence is 13 residues long.

This TCR was recovered from a woman aged 30 to 39 with acute COVID-19. The chain has TRBV11-2 and TRBJ1-1; 8 bases agree with TRBD1. Sequenced: PBMCs or T cells enriched from blood (not recorded which). This CDR3 is CASSSSGGVEAFF. DNA for the CDR3: TGTGCCAGCAGCTCCTCAGGGGGCGTTGAAGCTTTCTTT.